Below are 26 T cell receptor beta chains sequenced from a single sample in a study of cytomegalovirus exposure and HLA in healthy donors. With 60 Vbeta and 13 Jbeta primers, the PCR was carried out. Here immunoSEQ multiplex PCR was the method, and the copy in TCRdb shows in-frame clones only, minus some. Of 95,000 to 150,000 clones detected, roughly 10% appear once; the ten largest clones hold about 4.6%. The sequencing input was PBMCs. These receptors all stem from a woman between 18 and 29 years old in good health and CMV-seropositive.

This chain connects TRBV19 to TRBJ2-3; 10 bases are a match to TRBD2. Germline loops: CDR1 LNHDA, CDR2 SQIVND (reference sequence). The CDR3 is made up of 17 amino acids. J was trimmed by 2 bases and V by 7 bases; bases with no gene match: 12. CDR3 sequence: CASTKREGAAYTDTQYF. In DNA, the CDR3 is TGTGCCAGTACAAAGCGGGAGGGCGCCGCCTACACAGATACGCAGTATTTT.

The CDR3 DNA reads as TGCGCCAGCAGCTTGGACGCGGGAGTCTACACCGGGGAGCTGTTTTTT. Translated, it gives CASSLDAGVYTGELFF. The V call is TRBV5-1, the J call TRBJ2-2, with 7 positions matching TRBD2. J was trimmed by 3 bases and V by 0 bases; bases with no gene match: 5. Germline V gene sequence: CDR1 SGHRS, CDR2 YFSETQ. The CDR3 has 16 residues.

V is TRBV23-1 and J is TRBJ1-2; D might be TRBD1 (5 bases). TRBV23-1 is noted as an ORF with a role that remains uncertain. V dropped 4 bases and J dropped 1 base, with 13 bases sitting between them. This CDR3 has 15 amino acids. Here the CDR3 reads CASSPQVHLNYGYTF. The CDR3, as DNA: TGCGCCAGCAGTCCACAGGTCCACCTTAACTATGGCTACACCTTC.

This clone was observed a handful of times. The genes are TRBV19 and TRBJ1-1; 8 bases are a match to TRBD1. Per the germline V gene, CDR1 is LNHDA and CDR2 is SQIVND (reference sequence). This CDR3 has 14 residues. The V segment lost 8 bases and the J segment 6 bases; nucleotides outside the gene matches: 11. CDR3 protein: CASRYGQGESEAFF. The CDR3 nucleotides are TGTGCCAGTCGCTACGGACAGGGCGAGTCTGAAGCTTTCTTT.

This clone has only a few counts. This chain uses TRBV7-9 with TRBJ2-5; 9 positions agree with TRBD2. CDR1 SEHNR and CDR2 FQNEAQ come from the germline V gene (reference sequence). The CDR3 is made up of 15 amino acids. V trimming: 2 bases; J trimming: 5 bases; junction bases outside the gene matches: 6. The chain's CDR3 is CASSLLAGFGETQYF. For the CDR3, the DNA is TGTGCCAGCAGCTTACTAGCGGGGTTCGGGGAGACCCAGTACTTC. Complete variable domain (other parts from reference TRBV7-9 and TRBJ2-5): DTGVSQNPRHKITKRGQNVTFRCDPISEHNRLYWYRQTLGQGPEFLTYFQNEAQLEKSRLLSDRFSAERPKGSFSTLEIQRTEQGDSAMYLCASSLLAGFGETQYFGPGTRLLVL.

This clone was counted between two and nine times. The chain is built from TRBV30 and TRBJ2-7, with 11 bases identical to TRBD2. Looked up from germline, CDR1 is GTSNPN and CDR2 is SVGIG (reference sequence). Trimming removed 7 bases from V and 3 bases from J; junction bases left unmatched: 11. This CDR3 contains 15 residues. The CDR3, as DNA: TGTGCCTTCCGAGTACTAGCGGGAGCTCTCTACGAGCAGTACTTC. It yields the protein CAFRVLAGALYEQYF.

This clone has only a few counts. The chain links TRBV10-2 to TRBJ2-3, with D hard to call. Trimming removed 6 bases from V and 4 bases from J, with 5 bases in between. The germline V gene has CDR1 WSHSY and CDR2 SAAADI. There are 11 residues in the CDR3. In DNA, the CDR3 is TGCGCCAGCAGGGCGGCAGATACGCAGTATTTT. It encodes CASRAADTQYF.

This chain links TRBV30 with TRBJ1-2, with D hard to call. Trimming took 7 bases from V and 4 from J, leaving 10 bases between them. Germline V CDR1 and CDR2: GTSNPN, SVGIG (reference sequence). CDR3 length: 11 residues. The CDR3 here is CASAYSYGYTF. CDR3 bases: TGTGCCTCCGCCTATTCCTATGGCTACACCTTC.

The chain couples TRBV7-3 to TRBJ1-1; TRBD1 aligns across 9 bases. V lost 5 bases, J lost 11 bases, and 15 bases stayed unmatched. Germline V gene data show CDR1 as SGHTA and CDR2 as FQGTGA. The CDR3 totals 15 residues. In nucleotides, the CDR3 is TGTGCCAGCAGCCTCTACCCGGGACAGGGTGTTGATGCTTTCTTT. Protein: CASSLYPGQGVDAFF.

J is TRBJ1-1 and V is TRBV10-3; TRBD1 might be the D (5 bases). The CDR3 sequence is 15 residues long. Germline lookup yields CDR1 ENHRY and CDR2 SYGVKD. The V end lost 4 bases, the J end lost 6 bases, and 18 bases lay between the germline ends. The DNA for the CDR3 is TGTGCCATCAGTGGAGACAGACTCTCAGTGGCTGAAGCTTTCTTT. Translating gives CAISGDRLSVAEAFF.

This chain uses TRBV5-1 with TRBJ2-3; 8 positions match TRBD2. Germline-derived CDR1 and CDR2 are SGHRS and YFSETQ. V lost 0 bases to trimming and J lost 8 bases; unmatched junction nucleotides: 8. This CDR3 spans 15 amino acids. The CDR3 DNA sequence: TGCGCCAGCAGCTTGGGGCGGGAGGCCTACGTTACGCAGTATTTT. Residues: CASSLGREAYVTQYF. Based on the CDR3 plus reference TRBV5-1 and TRBJ2-3, the full variable domain is KAGVTQTPRYLIKTRGQQVTLSCSPISGHRSVSWYQQTPGQGLQFLFEYFSETQRNKGNFPGRFSGRQFSNSRSEMNVSTLELGDSALYLCASSLGREAYVTQYFGPGTRLTVL.

The rearrangement links TRBV4-1 to TRBJ2-3; tentative D call: TRBD2 (6 bases). V was pared by 2 bases and J by 1 base, with 25 bases between. There are 20 residues in the CDR3. Germline CDR1 and CDR2: MGHRA and YSYEKL. CDR3 DNA: TGCGCCAGCAGCCAAAAAGGCGGCGGGATGAAAGGAGGTGGCACAGATACGCAGTATTTT. It encodes CASSQKGGGMKGGGTDTQYF.

This clone was seen a few times. The rearrangement uses TRBV7-9 and TRBJ2-3; TRBD2 is a possible D gene (6 bases). Germline assignment: CDR1 SEHNR and CDR2 FQNEAQ (reference sequence). The CDR3 extends over 14 amino acids. The V end lost 9 bases, the J end lost 6 bases, and 19 bases lay between the germline ends. The CDR3 loop reads CASTTSLPYDTQYF. The DNA of the CDR3 is TGTGCCAGTACCACTAGCCTGCCCTATGATACGCAGTATTTT.

The V call is TRBV9, the J call TRBJ2-2; TRBD2 matches at 12 bases. Unmatched junction bases numbered 14, after V lost 6 bases and J lost 5 bases. This CDR3 is 18 amino acids long. Germline lookup yields CDR1 SGDLS and CDR2 YYNGEE. CDR3 nucleotides: TGTGCCAGCACCAACCAGCTCCTAGCGGGAGGGATTACCGGGGAGCTGTTTTTT. Translated, it gives CASTNQLLAGGITGELFF. Combining the CDR3 with reference TRBV9 and TRBJ2-2 gives the whole variable domain DSGVTQTPKHLITATGQRVTLRCSPRSGDLSVYWYQQSLDQGLQFLIQYYNGEERAKGNILERFSAQQFPDLHSELNLSSLELGDSALYFCASTNQLLAGGITGELFFGEGSRLTVL.

The gene calls are TRBV7-3 and TRBJ2-3; TRBD2 is a possible D gene (8 bases). From germline, CDR1 is SGHTA and CDR2 FQGTGA. This CDR3 has 21 amino acids. The ends were cut back, 2 bases at V and 2 bases at J, with 29 bases in the middle. The CDR3 coding sequence is TGTGCCAGCAGCTTACCTGGGACAGTAAAAAAAGCGGGAGTATTCACAGATACGCAGTATTTT. Translating it yields CASSLPGTVKKAGVFTDTQYF.

The V call is TRBV5-5, the J call TRBJ1-4, with D possibly matching TRBD1 (5 bases). Per the germline V gene, CDR1 is SGHKS and CDR2 is YYEKEE (reference sequence). The ends were cut back, 5 bases at V and 2 bases at J, with 13 bases in the middle. The CDR3 is 15 amino acids. The CDR3 DNA is TGTGCCAGCAGTCAATCTTCAGGGACTAATGAAAAACTGTTTTTT. It encodes CASSQSSGTNEKLFF.

J is TRBJ2-7 and V is TRBV10-1; 8 positions agree with TRBD1. The germline gives CDR1 WNHNN, CDR2 SYGVQD (reference sequence). The CDR3 length is 14 residues. Trimming removed 0 bases from V and 2 bases from J; junction bases left unmatched: 0. Here the CDR3 DNA reads TGCGCCAGCAGTGAGTCGGGACAGGCCTACGAGCAGTACTTC. It specifies CASSESGQAYEQYF.

The rearrangement joins TRBV15 to TRBJ2-5, with D tentatively TRBD1 (6 bases). Germline V lookup: CDR1 LNHNV, CDR2 YYDKDF (reference sequence). CDR3 length: 13 residues. V lost 3 bases and J 4 bases, leaving 9 bases between the germline ends. Written as DNA, the CDR3 is TGTGCCACCAGCAGCGGACAGATAGAGACCCAGTACTTC. Amino acids: CATSSGQIETQYF.

Only a few counts were recorded for this clone. The chain couples TRBV19 to TRBJ2-5; 8 bases fit TRBD2. With V trimmed by 11 bases and J by 1 base, 9 bases remained unmatched. Germline V CDR1 and CDR2: LNHDA, SQIVND (reference sequence). The CDR3 is made up of 14 amino acids. The CDR3 protein is CASTAGGFQETQYF. The CDR3 DNA reads as TGTGCCTCAACGGCGGGGGGATTCCAAGAGACCCAGTACTTC.

The chain links TRBV27 to TRBJ1-2; perhaps TRBD1 as D (6 bases). This CDR3 spans 16 amino acids. Deletions cut 6 bases from V and 5 bases from J, with 22 bases between. CDR1 MNHEY and CDR2 SMNVEV come from the germline V gene (reference sequence). The DNA of the CDR3 is TGTGCCAGCAGCTTGGGGCAACAGGGAAGTCCTTATGGCTACACCTTC. It is translated as CASSLGQQGSPYGYTF.

This clone has a handful of counts. V is TRBV6-5 and J is TRBJ2-7, with 7 bases matching TRBD2. Germline V CDR1 and CDR2: MNHEY, SVGAGI. The CDR3 runs to 15 residues. Trimming took 6 bases from V and 0 from J; bases not matched to a gene: 8. In DNA, the CDR3 is TGTGCCAGCAGGCATAGCGGGCGTAACTCCTACGAGCAGTACTTC. This codes for CASRHSGRNSYEQYF.

The V call is TRBV28, the J call TRBJ1-2; 9 bases fit TRBD1. Germline trimming cut 9 bases from V and 4 bases from J; bases unmatched to any gene: 12. Germline CDR1 reads MDHEN; CDR2 reads SYDVKM. The CDR3 is made up of 15 amino acids. CDR3 protein: CASIVRGQGTYGYTF. The CDR3, as DNA: TGTGCCAGTATCGTCCGGGGACAGGGAACCTATGGCTACACCTTC.

This clone has more than one count but fewer than ten. CDR3 DNA sequence: TGTGCCAGCAGTTCACCGACACGAACTGAAGCTTTCTTT. This translates into CASSSPTRTEAFF. The chain uses TRBV28 and TRBJ1-1, with D unclear. Germline assignment: CDR1 MDHEN and CDR2 SYDVKM. The V gene lost 4 bases and the J gene lost 5 bases, with 11 bases spanning the gap. The CDR3 totals 13 residues.

The sample holds a few counts of this clone. The V gene is TRBV6-6, the J gene TRBJ1-1, with unresolved D. This CDR3 is built from 11 residues. Trimming removed 10 bases from V and 4 bases from J, with 10 bases in between. Germline V lookup: CDR1 MNHNY, CDR2 SVGAGI (reference sequence). The CDR3 bases are TGTGCCACAAGATCGGGCACTGAAGCTTTCTTT. It specifies CATRSGTEAFF.

This clone turned up a few times. DNA of the CDR3: TGTGCCAGCACAGACCGGGACAGTGATGGACCCCTCCACTTT. Amino acid sequence: CASTDRDSDGPLHF. The chain has TRBV25-1 and TRBJ1-6, with 7 bases fitting TRBD1. J gave up 12 bases and V 7 bases, and 12 bases lay outside the gene matches. Germline V gives CDR1 MGHDK, CDR2 SYGVNS. There are 14 residues in the CDR3.

This chain links TRBV30 with TRBJ2-5, with 8 bases lining up with TRBD1. Germline V gene sequence: CDR1 GTSNPN, CDR2 SVGIG (reference sequence). CDR3 size: 11 residues. The CDR3 loop is CSQGVGETQYF. The CDR3 region has the DNA TGTTCACAGGGGGTGGGGGAGACCCAGTACTTC.